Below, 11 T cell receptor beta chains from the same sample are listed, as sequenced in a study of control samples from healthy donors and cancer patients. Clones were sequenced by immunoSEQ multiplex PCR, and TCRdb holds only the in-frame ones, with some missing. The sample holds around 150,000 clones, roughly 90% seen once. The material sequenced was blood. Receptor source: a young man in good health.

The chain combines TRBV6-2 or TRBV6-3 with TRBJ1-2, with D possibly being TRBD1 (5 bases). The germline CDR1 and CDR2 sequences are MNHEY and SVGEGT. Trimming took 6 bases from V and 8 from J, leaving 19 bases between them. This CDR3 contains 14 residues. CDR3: CASSLGARVGGYTF. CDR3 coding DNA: TGTGCCAGCAGCCTCGGAGCCAGGGTAGGAGGCTACACCTTC.

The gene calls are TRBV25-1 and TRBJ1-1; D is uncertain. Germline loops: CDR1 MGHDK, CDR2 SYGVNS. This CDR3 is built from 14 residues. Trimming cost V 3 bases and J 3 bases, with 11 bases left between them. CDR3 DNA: TGTGCCAGCAGTGAGACCACGGGGTACACTGAAGCTTTCTTT. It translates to CASSETTGYTEAFF.

CDR3 region: CASSSGLTLKDTQYF. In DNA, the CDR3 is TGTGCCAGCAGCTCTGGACTTACCCTAAAAGATACGCAGTATTTT. This chain uses TRBV5-5 with TRBJ2-3; a possible D gene is TRBD2 (5 bases). The germline V gene has CDR1 SGHKS and CDR2 YYEKEE (reference sequence). Trimming took 3 bases from V and 5 from J, leaving 16 bases between them. The length of the CDR3 is 15 residues.

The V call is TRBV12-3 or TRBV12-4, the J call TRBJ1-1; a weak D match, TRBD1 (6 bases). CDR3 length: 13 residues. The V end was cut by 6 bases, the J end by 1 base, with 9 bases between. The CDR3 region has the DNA TGTGCCAGCAGGTCACAGGGGAACACTGAAGCTTTCTTT. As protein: CASRSQGNTEAFF.

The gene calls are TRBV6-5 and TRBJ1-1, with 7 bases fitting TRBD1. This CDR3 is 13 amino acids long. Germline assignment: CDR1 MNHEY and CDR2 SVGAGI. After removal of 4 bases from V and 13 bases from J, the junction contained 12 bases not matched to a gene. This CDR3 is CASSWGGDSRHFF. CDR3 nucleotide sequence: TGTGCCAGCAGTTGGGGGGGGGACAGCCGGCATTTCTTT.

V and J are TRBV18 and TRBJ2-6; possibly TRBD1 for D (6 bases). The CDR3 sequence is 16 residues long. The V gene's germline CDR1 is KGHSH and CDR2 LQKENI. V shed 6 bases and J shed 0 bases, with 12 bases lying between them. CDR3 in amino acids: CASSPRQASGANVLTF. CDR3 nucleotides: TGTGCCAGCTCTCCGAGACAGGCCTCTGGGGCCAACGTCCTGACTTTC.

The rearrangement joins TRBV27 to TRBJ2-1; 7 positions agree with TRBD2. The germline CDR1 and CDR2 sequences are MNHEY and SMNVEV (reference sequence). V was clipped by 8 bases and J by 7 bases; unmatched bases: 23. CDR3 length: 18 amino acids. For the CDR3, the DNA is TGTGCCAGCTCCCTAAGGGAGGGGATAAGAAACATAAGGAATGAGCAGTTCTTC. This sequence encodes CASSLREGIRNIRNEQFF.

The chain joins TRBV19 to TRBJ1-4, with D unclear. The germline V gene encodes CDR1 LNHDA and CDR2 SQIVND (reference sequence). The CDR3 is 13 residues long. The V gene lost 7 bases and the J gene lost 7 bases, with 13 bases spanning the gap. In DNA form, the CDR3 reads TGTGCCAGTAAACCAGGTGGTTTTGAAAAACTGTTTTTT. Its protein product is CASKPGGFEKLFF.

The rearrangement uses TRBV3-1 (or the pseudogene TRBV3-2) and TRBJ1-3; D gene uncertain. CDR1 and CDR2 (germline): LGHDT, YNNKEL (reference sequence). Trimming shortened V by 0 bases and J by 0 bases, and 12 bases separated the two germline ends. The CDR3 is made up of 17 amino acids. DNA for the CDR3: TGTGCCAGCAGCCAAGACCCTGGACGGGCCTCTGGAAACACCATATATTTT. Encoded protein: CASSQDPGRASGNTIYF.

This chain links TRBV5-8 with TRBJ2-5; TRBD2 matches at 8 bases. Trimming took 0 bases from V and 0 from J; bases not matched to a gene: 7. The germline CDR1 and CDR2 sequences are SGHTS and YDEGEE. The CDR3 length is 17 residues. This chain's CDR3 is CASSLGSGTTYQETQYF. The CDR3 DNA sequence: TGTGCCAGCAGCTTGGGTAGCGGGACCACGTACCAAGAGACCCAGTACTTC.

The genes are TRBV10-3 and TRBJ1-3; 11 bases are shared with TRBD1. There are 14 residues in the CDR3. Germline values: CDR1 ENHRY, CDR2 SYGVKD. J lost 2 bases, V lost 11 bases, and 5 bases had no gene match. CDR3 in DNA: TGTGCCGCCGGACAGGGGGCGCCTGGAAACACCATATATTTT. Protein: CAAGQGAPGNTIYF.